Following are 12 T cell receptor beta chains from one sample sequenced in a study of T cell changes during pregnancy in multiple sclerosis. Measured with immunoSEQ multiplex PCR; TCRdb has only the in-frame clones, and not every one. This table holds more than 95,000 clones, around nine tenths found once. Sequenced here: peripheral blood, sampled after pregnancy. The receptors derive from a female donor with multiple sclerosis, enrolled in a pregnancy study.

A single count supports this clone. The CDR3 loop reads CASSPPGRGSNTGELFF. Written as DNA, the CDR3 is TGTGCCAGCTCACCACCGGGGCGGGGCTCGAACACCGGGGAGCTGTTTTTT. The chain links TRBV18 to TRBJ2-2; tentatively, D is TRBD2 (6 bases). Germline values: CDR1 KGHSH, CDR2 LQKENI. V shed 0 bases and J shed 0 bases, with 11 bases lying between them. The CDR3 consists of 17 residues.

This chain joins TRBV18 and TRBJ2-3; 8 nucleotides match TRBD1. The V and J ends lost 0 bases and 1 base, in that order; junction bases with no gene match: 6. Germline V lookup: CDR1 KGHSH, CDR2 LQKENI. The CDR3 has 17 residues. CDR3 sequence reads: CASSPPSRGRRTDTQYF. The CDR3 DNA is TGTGCCAGCTCACCACCGTCCAGGGGGCGACGCACAGATACGCAGTATTTT. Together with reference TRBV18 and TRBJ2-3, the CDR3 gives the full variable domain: NAGVMQNPRHLVRRRGQEARLRCSPMKGHSHVYWYRQLPEEGLKFMVYLQKENIIDESGMPKERFSAEFPKEGPSILRIQQVVRGDSAAYFCASSPPSRGRRTDTQYFGPGTRLTVL.

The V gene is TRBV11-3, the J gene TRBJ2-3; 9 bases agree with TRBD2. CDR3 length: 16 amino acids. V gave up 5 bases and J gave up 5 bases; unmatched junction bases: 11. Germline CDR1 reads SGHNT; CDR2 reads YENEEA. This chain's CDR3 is CASSPRGSGSRDTQYF. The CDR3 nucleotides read TGTGCCAGCAGCCCCCGGGGTAGCGGGAGCCGAGATACGCAGTATTTT. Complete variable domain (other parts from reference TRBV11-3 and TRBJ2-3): EAGVVQSPRYKIIEKKQPVAFWCNPISGHNTLYWYLQNLGQGPELLIRYENEEAVDDSQLPKDRFSAERLKGVDSTLKIQPAELGDSAVYLCASSPRGSGSRDTQYFGPGTRLTVL.

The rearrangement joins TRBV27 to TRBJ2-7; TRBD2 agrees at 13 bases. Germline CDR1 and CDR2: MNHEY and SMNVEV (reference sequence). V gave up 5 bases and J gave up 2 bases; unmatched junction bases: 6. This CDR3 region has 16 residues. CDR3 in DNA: TGTGCCAGCAGTCACCGCGGGACTAGCGGGGCCTACGAGCAGTACTTC. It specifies CASSHRGTSGAYEQYF.

In DNA form, the CDR3 reads TGTGCCAGCAGCAACACAGGGAGTCGGGGCTACACCTTC. Amino acids: CASSNTGSRGYTF. The V gene is TRBV6-1, the J gene TRBJ1-2; D may be TRBD1 (6 bases). The CDR3 spans 13 residues. Germline V lookup: CDR1 MNHNS, CDR2 SASEGT. V lost 6 bases and J 8 bases, leaving 16 bases between the germline ends.

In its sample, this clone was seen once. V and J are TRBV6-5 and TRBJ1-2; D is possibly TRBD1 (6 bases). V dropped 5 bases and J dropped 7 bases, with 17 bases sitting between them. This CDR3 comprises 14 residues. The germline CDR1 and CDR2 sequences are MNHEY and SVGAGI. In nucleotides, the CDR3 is TGTGCCAGCAGTACACGGACAGCCTGGAGTGGCTACACCTTC. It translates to CASSTRTAWSGYTF.

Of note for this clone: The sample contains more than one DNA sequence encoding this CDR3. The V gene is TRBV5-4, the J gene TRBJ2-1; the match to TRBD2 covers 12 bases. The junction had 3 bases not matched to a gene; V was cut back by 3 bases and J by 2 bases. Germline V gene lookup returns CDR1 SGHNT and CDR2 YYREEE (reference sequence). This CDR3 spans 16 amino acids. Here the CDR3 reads CASSSRTSGAYNEQFF. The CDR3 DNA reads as TGTGCCAGCAGCTCTAGGACTAGCGGGGCCTACAATGAGCAGTTCTTC.

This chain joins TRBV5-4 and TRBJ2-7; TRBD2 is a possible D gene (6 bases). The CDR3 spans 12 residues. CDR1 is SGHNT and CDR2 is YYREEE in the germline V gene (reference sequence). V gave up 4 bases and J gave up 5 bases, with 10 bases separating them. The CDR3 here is CASSGLADEQYF. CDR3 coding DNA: TGTGCCAGCAGCGGATTAGCGGACGAGCAGTACTTC.

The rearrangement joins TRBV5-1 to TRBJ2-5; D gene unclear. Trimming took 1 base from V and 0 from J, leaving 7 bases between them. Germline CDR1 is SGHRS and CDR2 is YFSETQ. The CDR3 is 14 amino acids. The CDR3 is CASSLRVNQETQYF. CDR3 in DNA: TGCGCCAGCAGCTTGCGGGTCAACCAAGAGACCCAGTACTTC.

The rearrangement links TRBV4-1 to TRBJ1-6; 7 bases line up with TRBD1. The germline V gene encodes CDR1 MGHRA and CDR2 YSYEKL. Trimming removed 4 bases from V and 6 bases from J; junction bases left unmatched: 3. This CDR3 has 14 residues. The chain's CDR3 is CASSPRDSNSPLHF. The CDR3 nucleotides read TGCGCCAGCAGCCCAAGGGACAGTAATTCACCCCTCCACTTT.

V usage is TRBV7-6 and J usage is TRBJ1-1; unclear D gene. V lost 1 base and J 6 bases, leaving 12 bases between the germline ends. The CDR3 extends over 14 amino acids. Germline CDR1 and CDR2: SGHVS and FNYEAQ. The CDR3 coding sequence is TGTGCCAGCAGCTTAGGCAGAGGGCGCGCTGAAGCTTTCTTT. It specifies CASSLGRGRAEAFF.

Here the CDR3 reads CASSLSGGSSYEQYF. CDR3 coding DNA: TGTGCCAGCAGTTTATCGGGGGGGTCGTCCTACGAGCAGTACTTC. The J gene is TRBJ2-7, the V gene TRBV27, with 7 nucleotides matching TRBD2. The CDR3 totals 15 residues. Trimming cost V 0 bases and J 1 base; bases outside gene matches: 3. Germline V gene data show CDR1 as MNHEY and CDR2 as SMNVEV (reference sequence).